Sequencing of this T cell receptor beta chain was carried out in a study of long-term antiretroviral therapy in people with HIV. Sequencing used immunoSEQ v3.0 at survey level. The protocol was immunoSEQ multiplex PCR, while the TCRdb copy is restricted to in-frame clones and leaves out a portion. The repertoire has some 29,000 clones, 70% to 90% of them found once; the top ten carry about 4%. The J segment lost 5 bases and the V segment lost 0 bases, leaving 6 bases of the junction unmatched. Germline lookup yields CDR1 LGHNT and CDR2 FRNRAP. The CDR3 covers 15 residues. The chain couples TRBV12-5 to TRBJ1-1; TRBD1 aligns across 7 bases. The specimen was unsorted PBMCs, collected 0.5 years after starting antiretroviral therapy. The receptor was derived from a young woman with HIV. This CDR3 reads CASGLVIRGQTEAFF. The CDR3 bases are TGTGCTAGTGGTTTGGTAATAAGGGGGCAAACTGAAGCTTTCTTT.